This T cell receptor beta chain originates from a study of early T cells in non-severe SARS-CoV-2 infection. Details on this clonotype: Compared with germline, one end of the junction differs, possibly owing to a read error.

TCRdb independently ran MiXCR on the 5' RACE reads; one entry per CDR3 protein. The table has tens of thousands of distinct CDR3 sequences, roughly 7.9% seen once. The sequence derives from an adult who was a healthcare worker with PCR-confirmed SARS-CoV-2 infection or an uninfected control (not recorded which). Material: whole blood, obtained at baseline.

CDR3 residues: CSASRDRELYF. The CDR3 bases are TGCAGTGCTAGCCGGGACAGGGAGTTATACTTT. The rearrangement joins TRBV20-1 to TRBJ1-6; TRBD1 agrees at 9 bases. The CDR3 consists of 11 residues. The germline V gene encodes CDR1 DFQATT and CDR2 SNEGSKA (reference sequence).